This T cell receptor beta chain was recovered during a study of CD8+CD57+ T cells in acquired aplastic anemia. Looking at the study overall: Mean yield of DNA from sorted CD4+ and CD8+ cells was 2.5 to 4 ug. Study-level results: The CD8+ Simpson's diversity of patients and controls was not significantly different. Sharing between patients and controls was observed for some 27 CD8+ CDR3 sequences.

For CDR3 and TCR beta VDJ profiling, genomic DNA was the template used. In TCRdb, the reads were re-called with MiXCR into one record per CDR3 protein. The table lists 250,000 to 300,000 distinct CDR3 sequences, approximately 57% of them singletons, with less than 9.5% in the top ten. As regards this clonotype: Its antigen is undetermined.

V lost 8 bases to trimming and J lost 4 bases, with 15 bases between them. The CDR3 covers 13 residues. Per the germline V gene, CDR1 is SQVTM and CDR2 is ANQGSEA. The TCR was taken from a human donor with severe aplastic anemia or a healthy control (not recorded which). Material for sequencing was sorted CD4+, CD8+, or CD8+CD57+ T cells (not recorded which) from PBMCs. This rearrangement joins TRBV29-1 to TRBJ1-5; no definite D call. CDR3 sequence: CSLAQRPNQPQHF. CDR3 nucleotide sequence: TGCAGCCTCGCTCAAAGACCTAATCAGCCCCAGCATTTT.